This TCR beta chain was profiled in a study of Ad26.COV2.S vaccination and SARS-CoV-2 variants. Overall study: Enrolled in COV1001, the donor was in the Ad26.COV2.S trial arm, which received the vaccine.

Note on this clone: Its matching antigen is unknown.

Repertoires were generated with immunoSEQ multiplex PCR, while TCRdb's copy carries only in-frame clones and drops some. The table has about 350,000 clones, roughly 90% seen once. Specified treatment: roughly 19 received Ad26.COV2.S at low or high dose, single or two shots; several received placebo; per-sample allocation not given. Vaccine and placebo recipients were sampled on day 63 after the first injection. Study-level points and caveats: Reported findings describe substantial breadth in spike-specific CD8+ and CD4+ T cell responses following vaccination.

Trimming shortened V by 0 bases and J by 5 bases, and 15 bases separated the two germline ends. The CDR3 is 15 residues long. CDR1 SGHDT and CDR2 YYEEEE come from the germline V gene. The specimen comprised peripheral blood, sampled in a trial of Ad26.COV2.S vaccine versus placebo. This chain uses TRBV5-6 with TRBJ2-7; D is possibly TRBD2 (6 bases). The sequence was obtained from a person between 18 and 59 years old who received the Ad26.COV2.S COVID-19 vaccine or a placebo. The CDR3 DNA reads TGTGCCAGCAGCTTGGGGGCGGGGACCCGTGACGAGCAGTACTTC. Translation gives CASSLGAGTRDEQYF.